This TCR beta chain was identified in a study of cytomegalovirus exposure and HLA in healthy donors. Points from the study as a whole: Later analysis indicated greater clonal expansion among HLA-associated TCR beta chains than among equally common other chains. Earlier analysis found most TCR beta V segments productive about 87% or about 30% of the time.

The study ran its PCR with 60 Vbeta and 13 Jbeta primers. The repertoire was sequenced with immunoSEQ multiplex PCR; TCRdb's copy has only in-frame clones and lacks some. This sample has more than 85,000 clones, with roughly 80% found just once. This clone appeared a few times. Its antigen is as yet unknown. The origin of this receptor is a woman under 40 in good health and CMV-seronegative. The sequencing input was PBMCs.

CDR3 region: CATVTGGMAFF. The CDR3 DNA is TGTGCCACCGTAACAGGGGGAATGGCTTTCTTT. The genes are TRBV28 and TRBJ1-1; 8 bases are a match to TRBD1. The CDR3 length is 11 residues. Germline V lookup: CDR1 MDHEN, CDR2 SYDVKM. J gave up 11 bases and V 10 bases, and 9 bases lay outside the gene matches. Full variable domain (outside the CDR3, taken from reference TRBV28 and TRBJ1-1): DVKVTQSSRYLVKRTGEKVFLECVQDMDHENMFWYRQDPGLGLRLIYFSYDVKMKEKGDIPEGYSVSREKKERFSLILESASTNQTSMYLCATVTGGMAFFGQGTRLTVV.